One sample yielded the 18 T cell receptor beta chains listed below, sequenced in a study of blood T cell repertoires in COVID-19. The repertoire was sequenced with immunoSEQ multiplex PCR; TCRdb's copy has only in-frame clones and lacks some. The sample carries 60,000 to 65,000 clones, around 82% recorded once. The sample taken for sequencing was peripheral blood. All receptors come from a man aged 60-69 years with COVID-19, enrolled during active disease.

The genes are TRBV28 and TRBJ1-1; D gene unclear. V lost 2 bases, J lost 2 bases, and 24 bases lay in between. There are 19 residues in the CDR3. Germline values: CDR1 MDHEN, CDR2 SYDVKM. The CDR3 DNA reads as TGTGCCAGCAGTTTAGGCCATCTCGGCTCCGGGTCCAAAAACACTGAAGCTTTCTTT. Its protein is CASSLGHLGSGSKNTEAFF. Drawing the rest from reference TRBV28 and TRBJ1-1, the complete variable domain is DVKVTQSSRYLVKRTGEKVFLECVQDMDHENMFWYRQDPGLGLRLIYFSYDVKMKEKGDIPEGYSVSREKKERFSLILESASTNQTSMYLCASSLGHLGSGSKNTEAFFGQGTRLTVV.

In DNA form, the CDR3 reads TGCAGCGCCAACGACAGGGCAACCTACGAGCAGTACTTC. Translation: CSANDRATYEQYF. The chain links TRBV29-1 to TRBJ2-7; 7 nucleotides align to TRBD1. The CDR3 runs to 13 residues. Trimming cost V 7 bases and J 2 bases; bases outside gene matches: 8. Germline V CDR1 and CDR2: SQVTM, ANQGSEA.

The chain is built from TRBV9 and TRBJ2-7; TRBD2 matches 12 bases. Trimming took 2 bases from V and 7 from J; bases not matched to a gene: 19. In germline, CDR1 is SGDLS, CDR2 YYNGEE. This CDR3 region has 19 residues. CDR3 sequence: CASSVESSGRASFYGEQYF. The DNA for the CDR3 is TGTGCCAGCAGCGTCGAATCTAGCGGGAGGGCATCGTTCTATGGTGAGCAGTACTTC.

CDR3 protein: CASSLAQGANTGELFF. DNA for the CDR3: TGCGCCAGCAGCTTGGCCCAGGGGGCGAACACCGGGGAGCTGTTTTTT. The rearrangement joins TRBV5-1 to TRBJ2-2, with 7 bases that match TRBD1. V lost 0 bases and J lost 0; bases outside the gene matches: 2. CDR3 length: 16 residues. Germline-derived CDR1 and CDR2 are SGHRS and YFSETQ.

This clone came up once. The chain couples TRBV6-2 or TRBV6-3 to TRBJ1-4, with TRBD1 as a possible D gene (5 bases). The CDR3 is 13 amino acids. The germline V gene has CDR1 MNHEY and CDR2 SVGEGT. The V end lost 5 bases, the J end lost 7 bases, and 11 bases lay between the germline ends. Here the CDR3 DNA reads TGTGCCAGCAGTCACCGGACAAGTGAAAAACTGTTTTTT. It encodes CASSHRTSEKLFF.

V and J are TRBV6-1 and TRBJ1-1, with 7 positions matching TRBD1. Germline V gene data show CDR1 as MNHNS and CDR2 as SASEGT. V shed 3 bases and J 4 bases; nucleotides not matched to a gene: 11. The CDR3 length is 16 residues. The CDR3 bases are TGTGCCAGCAGTGACGGGCGTAGGGGGCTTAGCACTGAAGCTTTCTTT. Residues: CASSDGRRGLSTEAFF.

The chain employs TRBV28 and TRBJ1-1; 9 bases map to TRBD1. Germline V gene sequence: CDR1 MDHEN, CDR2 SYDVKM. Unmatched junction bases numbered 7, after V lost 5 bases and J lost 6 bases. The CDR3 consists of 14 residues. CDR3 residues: CASSPGQGFSEAFF. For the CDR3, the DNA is TGTGCCAGCAGTCCGGGACAGGGATTCTCTGAAGCTTTCTTT. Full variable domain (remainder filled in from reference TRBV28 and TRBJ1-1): DVKVTQSSRYLVKRTGEKVFLECVQDMDHENMFWYRQDPGLGLRLIYFSYDVKMKEKGDIPEGYSVSREKKERFSLILESASTNQTSMYLCASSPGQGFSEAFFGQGTRLTVV.

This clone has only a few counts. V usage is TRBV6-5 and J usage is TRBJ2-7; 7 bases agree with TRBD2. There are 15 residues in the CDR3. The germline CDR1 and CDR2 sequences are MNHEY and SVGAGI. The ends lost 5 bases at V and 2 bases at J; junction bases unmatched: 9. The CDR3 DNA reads TGTGCCAGCAGTCCAACCGGGACTAACACCTACGAGCAGTACTTC. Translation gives CASSPTGTNTYEQYF.

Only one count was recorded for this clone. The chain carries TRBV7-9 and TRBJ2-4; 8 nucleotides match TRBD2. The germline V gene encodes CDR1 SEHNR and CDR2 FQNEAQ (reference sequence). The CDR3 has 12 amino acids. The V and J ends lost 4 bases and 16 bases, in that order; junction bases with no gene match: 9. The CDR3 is CASSSGGTDVYF. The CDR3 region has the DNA TGTGCCAGCAGCTCGGGGGGGACGGACGTTTACTTC.

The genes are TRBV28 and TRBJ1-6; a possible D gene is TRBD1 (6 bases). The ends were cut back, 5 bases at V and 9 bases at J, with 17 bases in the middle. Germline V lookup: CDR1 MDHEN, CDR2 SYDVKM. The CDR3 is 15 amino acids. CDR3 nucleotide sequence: TGTGCCAGCAGTCCGAGACAGGCTCAAGGTTCACCCCTCCACTTT. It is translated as CASSPRQAQGSPLHF.

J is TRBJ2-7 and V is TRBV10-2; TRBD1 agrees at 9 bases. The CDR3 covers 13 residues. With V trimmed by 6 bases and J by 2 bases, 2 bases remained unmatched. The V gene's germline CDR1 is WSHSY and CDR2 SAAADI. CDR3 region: CASRTGGTYEQYF. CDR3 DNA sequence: TGCGCCAGCAGGACAGGGGGAACCTACGAGCAGTACTTC.

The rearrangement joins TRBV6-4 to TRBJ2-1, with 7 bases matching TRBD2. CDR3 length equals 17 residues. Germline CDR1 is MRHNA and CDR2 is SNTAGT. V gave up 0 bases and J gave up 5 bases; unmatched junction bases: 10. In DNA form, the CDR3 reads TGTGCCAGCAGTGACTCTTCGAGGACGGGAGGAAACAATGAGCAGTTCTTC. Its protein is CASSDSSRTGGNNEQFF.

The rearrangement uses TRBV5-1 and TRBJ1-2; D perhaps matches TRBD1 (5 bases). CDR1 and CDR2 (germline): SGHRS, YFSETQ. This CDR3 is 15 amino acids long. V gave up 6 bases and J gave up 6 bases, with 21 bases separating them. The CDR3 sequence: CASKGITRSANGYTF. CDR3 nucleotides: TGCGCCAGCAAGGGGATAACACGGAGTGCTAATGGCTACACCTTC.

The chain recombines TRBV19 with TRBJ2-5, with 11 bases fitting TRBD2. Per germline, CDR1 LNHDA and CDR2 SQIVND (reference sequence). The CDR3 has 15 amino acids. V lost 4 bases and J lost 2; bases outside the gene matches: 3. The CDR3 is CASSTRLAGQETQYF. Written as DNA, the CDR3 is TGTGCCAGTAGTACCCGACTAGCGGGGCAAGAGACCCAGTACTTC.

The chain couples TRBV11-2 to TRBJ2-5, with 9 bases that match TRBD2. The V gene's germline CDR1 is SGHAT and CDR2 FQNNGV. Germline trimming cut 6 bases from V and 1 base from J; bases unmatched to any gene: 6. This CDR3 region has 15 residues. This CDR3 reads CASRGGGGAQETQYF. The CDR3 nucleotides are TGTGCCAGCAGGGGCGGCGGGGGGGCCCAAGAGACCCAGTACTTC. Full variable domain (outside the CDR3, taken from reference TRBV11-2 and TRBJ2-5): EAGVAQSPRYKIIEKRQSVAFWCNPISGHATLYWYQQILGQGPKLLIQFQNNGVVDDSQLPKDRFSAERLKGVDSTLKIQPAKLEDSAVYLCASRGGGGAQETQYFGPGTRLLVL.

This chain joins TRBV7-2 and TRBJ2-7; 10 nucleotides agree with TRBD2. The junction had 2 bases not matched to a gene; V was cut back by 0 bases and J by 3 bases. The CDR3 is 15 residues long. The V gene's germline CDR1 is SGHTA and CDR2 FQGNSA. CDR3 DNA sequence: TGTGCCAGCAGCTTAGCGGCTAGCGGGGGCTACGAGCAGTACTTC. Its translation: CASSLAASGGYEQYF.

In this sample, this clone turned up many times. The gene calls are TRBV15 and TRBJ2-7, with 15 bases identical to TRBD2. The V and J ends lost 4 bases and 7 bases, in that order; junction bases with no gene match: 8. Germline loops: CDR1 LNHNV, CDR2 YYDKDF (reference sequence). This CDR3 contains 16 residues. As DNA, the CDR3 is TGTGCCACCAGCACAGGACTAGCGGGGGGGCAGTCAGAGCAGTACTTC. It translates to CATSTGLAGGQSEQYF.

CDR3 loop: CSVVLRTVNTEAFF. The CDR3 bases are TGCAGCGTTGTCCTTCGGACAGTAAACACTGAAGCTTTCTTT. This chain uses TRBV29-1 with TRBJ1-1, with D perhaps matching TRBD1 (6 bases). Trimming pared 4 bases from V and 2 bases from J, leaving 14 bases between. The CDR3 consists of 14 residues. Germline CDR1 reads SQVTM; CDR2 reads ANQGSEA.